The present entry profiles one T cell receptor (beta chain) with its context. Its antigen is not identified. The 5'RACE template-switching step produced TCR cDNA and added a universal primer site and UMIs. A single record per CDR3 protein comes from TCRdb applying MiXCR to the 5' RACE reads. The data show over 70,000 distinct CDR3 sequences, around 7.3% seen once. This record belongs to a study of T cells after yellow fever vaccination. This CDR3 comprises 14 residues. Between the trimmed V and J ends, which lost 4 bases and 2 bases, there was a span of 12 bases. Per germline, CDR1 MNHEY and CDR2 SMNVEV (reference sequence). Study findings and constraints: Most clones from primary vaccination were detected again post-booster (almost 98% CD4, around 90% CD8). FACS-sorted repertoires could harbor abundant contaminating bulk-population clonotypes.

The specimen comprised CD8+ T cells sorted from PBMCs, sampled on the day of the yellow fever booster vaccination. The chain recombines TRBV27 with TRBJ2-7; a weak D match, TRBD2 (5 bases). The receptor was derived from a young man who received the YFV17D yellow fever vaccine. The CDR3 loop is CASSYAGLAYEQYF. The CDR3 nucleotides read TGTGCCAGCAGTTACGCGGGCCTAGCCTACGAGCAGTACTTC.